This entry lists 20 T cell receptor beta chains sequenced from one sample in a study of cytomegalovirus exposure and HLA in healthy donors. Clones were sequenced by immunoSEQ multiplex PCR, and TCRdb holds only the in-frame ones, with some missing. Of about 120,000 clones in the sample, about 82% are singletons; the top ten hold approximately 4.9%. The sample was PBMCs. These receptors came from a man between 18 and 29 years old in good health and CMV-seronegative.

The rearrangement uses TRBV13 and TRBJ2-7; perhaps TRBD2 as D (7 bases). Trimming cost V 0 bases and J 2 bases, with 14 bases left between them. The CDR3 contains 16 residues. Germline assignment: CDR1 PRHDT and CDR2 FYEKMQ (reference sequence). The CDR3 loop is CASSLGRGATAYEQYF. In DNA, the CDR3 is TGTGCCAGCAGCTTAGGCCGGGGGGCCACCGCCTACGAGCAGTACTTC.

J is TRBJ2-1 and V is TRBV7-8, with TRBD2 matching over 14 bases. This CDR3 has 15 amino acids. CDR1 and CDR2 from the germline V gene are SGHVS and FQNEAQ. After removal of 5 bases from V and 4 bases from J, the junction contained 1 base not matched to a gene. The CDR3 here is CASSRTSGGYNEQFF. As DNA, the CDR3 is TGTGCCAGCAGCAGGACTAGCGGGGGGTACAATGAGCAGTTCTTC.

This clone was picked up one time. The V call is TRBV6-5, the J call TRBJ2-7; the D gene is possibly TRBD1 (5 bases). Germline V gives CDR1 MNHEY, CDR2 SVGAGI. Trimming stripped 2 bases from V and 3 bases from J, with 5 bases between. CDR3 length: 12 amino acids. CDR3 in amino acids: CASSYDSYEQYF. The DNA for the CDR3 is TGTGCCAGCAGTTACGACAGCTACGAGCAGTACTTC.

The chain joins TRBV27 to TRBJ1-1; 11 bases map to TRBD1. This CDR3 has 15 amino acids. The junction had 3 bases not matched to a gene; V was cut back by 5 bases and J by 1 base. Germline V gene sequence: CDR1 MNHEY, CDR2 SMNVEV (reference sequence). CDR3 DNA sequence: TGTGCCAGCAGTCCAGGGACAGGGGGGAACACTGAAGCTTTCTTT. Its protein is CASSPGTGGNTEAFF.

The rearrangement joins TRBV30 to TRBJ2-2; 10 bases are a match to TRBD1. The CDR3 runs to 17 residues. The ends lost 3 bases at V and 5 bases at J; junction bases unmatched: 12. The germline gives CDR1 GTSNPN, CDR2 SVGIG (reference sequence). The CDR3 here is CAWRPGQGFSTTGELFF. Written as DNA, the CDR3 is TGTGCCTGGAGACCGGGACAGGGGTTTTCCACTACCGGGGAGCTGTTTTTT.

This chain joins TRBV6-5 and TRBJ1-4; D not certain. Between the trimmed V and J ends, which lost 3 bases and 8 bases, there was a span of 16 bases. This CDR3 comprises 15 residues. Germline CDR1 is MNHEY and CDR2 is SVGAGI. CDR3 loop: CASSYIRKTGEKLFF. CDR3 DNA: TGTGCCAGCAGTTATATACGGAAAACGGGAGAAAAACTGTTTTTT.

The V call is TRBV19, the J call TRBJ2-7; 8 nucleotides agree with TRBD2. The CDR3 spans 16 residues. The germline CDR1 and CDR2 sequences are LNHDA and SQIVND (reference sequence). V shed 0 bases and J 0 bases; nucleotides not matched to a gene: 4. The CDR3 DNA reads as TGTGCCAGTAGTATAGATCTTACTAGCGGCTCCTACGAGCAGTACTTC. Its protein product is CASSIDLTSGSYEQYF.

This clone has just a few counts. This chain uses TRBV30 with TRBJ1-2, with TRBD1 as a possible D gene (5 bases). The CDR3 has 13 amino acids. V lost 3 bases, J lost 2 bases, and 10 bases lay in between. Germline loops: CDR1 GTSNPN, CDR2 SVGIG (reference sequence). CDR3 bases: TGTGCCTGGAGCGACAGCACCAACTATGGCTACACCTTC. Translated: CAWSDSTNYGYTF.

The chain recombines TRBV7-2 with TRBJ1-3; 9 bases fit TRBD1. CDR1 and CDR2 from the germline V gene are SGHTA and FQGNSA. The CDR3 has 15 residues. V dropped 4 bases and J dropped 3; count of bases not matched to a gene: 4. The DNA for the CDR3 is TGTGCCAGCAGCTCGGGACAGGGCGGTGGAAACACCATATATTTT. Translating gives CASSSGQGGGNTIYF.

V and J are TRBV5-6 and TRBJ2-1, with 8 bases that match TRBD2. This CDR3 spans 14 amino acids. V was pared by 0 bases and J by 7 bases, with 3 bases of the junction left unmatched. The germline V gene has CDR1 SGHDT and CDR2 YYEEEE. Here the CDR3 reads CASSLGTSWNEQFF. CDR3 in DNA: TGTGCCAGCAGCTTGGGGACTAGCTGGAATGAGCAGTTCTTC.

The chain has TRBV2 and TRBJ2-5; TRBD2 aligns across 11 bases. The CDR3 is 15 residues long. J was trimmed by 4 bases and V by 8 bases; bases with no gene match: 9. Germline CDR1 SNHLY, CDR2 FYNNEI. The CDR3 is CASSSTSGGVETQYF. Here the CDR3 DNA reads TGTGCCAGCTCCTCCACTAGCGGGGGAGTAGAGACCCAGTACTTC.

Here the CDR3 reads CASSLSGRDTDTQYF. The CDR3 DNA follows: TGTGCCAGCAGCCTTAGCGGGAGGGACACAGATACGCAGTATTTT. The V call is TRBV7-2, the J call TRBJ2-3; 11 nucleotides align to TRBD2. Germline CDR1 and CDR2: SGHTA and FQGNSA. The CDR3 extends over 15 amino acids. V was pared by 5 bases and J by 2 bases, with 3 bases of the junction left unmatched.

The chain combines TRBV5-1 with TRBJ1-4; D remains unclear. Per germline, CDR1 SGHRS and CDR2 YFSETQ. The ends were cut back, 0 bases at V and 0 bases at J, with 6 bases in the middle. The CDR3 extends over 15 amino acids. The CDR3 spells CASSLGGSTNEKLFF. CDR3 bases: TGCGCCAGCAGCTTGGGAGGGTCAACTAATGAAAAACTGTTTTTT.

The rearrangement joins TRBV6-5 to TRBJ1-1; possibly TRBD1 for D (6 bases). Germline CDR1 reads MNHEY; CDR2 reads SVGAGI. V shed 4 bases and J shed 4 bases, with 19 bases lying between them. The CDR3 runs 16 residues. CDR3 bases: TGTGCCAGCAGTTCTCCTAGGGGGGCGGGAGGCACTGAAGCTTTCTTT. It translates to CASSSPRGAGGTEAFF.

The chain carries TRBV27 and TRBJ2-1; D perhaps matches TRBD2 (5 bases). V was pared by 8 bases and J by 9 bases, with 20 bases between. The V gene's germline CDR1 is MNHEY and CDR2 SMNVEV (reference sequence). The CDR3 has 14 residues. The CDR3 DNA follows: TGTGCCAGCGCCCCGGGCGGGTTCCGGGGTGAGCAGTTCTTC. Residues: CASAPGGFRGEQFF.

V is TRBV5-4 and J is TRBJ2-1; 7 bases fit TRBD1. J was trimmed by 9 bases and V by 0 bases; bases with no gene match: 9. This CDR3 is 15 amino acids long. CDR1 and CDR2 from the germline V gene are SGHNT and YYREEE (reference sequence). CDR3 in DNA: TGTGCCAGCAGCTTGGCCGAGGGACAGTGGGGTGAGCAGTTCTTC. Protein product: CASSLAEGQWGEQFF. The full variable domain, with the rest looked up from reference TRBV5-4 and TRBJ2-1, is ETGVTQSPTHLIKTRGQQVTLRCSSQSGHNTVSWYQQALGQGPQFIFQYYREEENGRGNFPPRFSGLQFPNYSSELNVNALELDDSALYLCASSLAEGQWGEQFFGPGTRLTVL.

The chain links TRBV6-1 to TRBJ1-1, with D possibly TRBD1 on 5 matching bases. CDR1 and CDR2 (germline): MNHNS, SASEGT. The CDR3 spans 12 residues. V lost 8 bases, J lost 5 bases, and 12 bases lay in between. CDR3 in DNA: TGTGCCAGCCCAAGGGGCGGAACTGAAGCTTTCTTT. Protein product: CASPRGGTEAFF.

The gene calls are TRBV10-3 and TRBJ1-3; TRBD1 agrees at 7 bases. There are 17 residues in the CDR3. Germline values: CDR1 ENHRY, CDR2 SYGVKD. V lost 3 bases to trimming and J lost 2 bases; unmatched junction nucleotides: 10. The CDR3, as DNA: TGTGCCATCAGTGATAGTTCAGGGGGTATCGCTGGAAACACCATATATTTT. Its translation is CAISDSSGGIAGNTIYF.

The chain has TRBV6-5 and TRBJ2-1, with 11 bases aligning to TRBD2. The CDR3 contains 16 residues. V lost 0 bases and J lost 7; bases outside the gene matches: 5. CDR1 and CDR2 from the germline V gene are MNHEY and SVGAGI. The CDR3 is CASSYSVSSGRNEQFF. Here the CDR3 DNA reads TGTGCCAGCAGTTACTCTGTGTCTAGCGGGAGGAATGAGCAGTTCTTC.

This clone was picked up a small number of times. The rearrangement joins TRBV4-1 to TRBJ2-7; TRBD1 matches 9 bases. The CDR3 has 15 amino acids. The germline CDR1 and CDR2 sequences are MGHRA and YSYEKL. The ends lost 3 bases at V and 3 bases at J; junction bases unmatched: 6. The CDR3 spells CASSQGTGSNYEQYF. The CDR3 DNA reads TGCGCCAGCAGCCAGGGGACAGGGAGTAACTACGAGCAGTACTTC.